These 10 T cell receptor beta chains came from one sample sequenced in a study of T-cell reconstitution after alpha-beta-depleted transplantation in children. Molecular barcoding with unique molecular identifiers was used for the TCRbeta library. TCRdb ran MiXCR on the PCR reads and lists one entry per CDR3 protein. The table shows about 270,000 distinct CDR3 sequences, with more than 8% occurring only once. This material consisted of PBMCs from the stem cell graft donor, taken from the stem cell graft. The receptors stem from a human donor who donated a stem cell graft to a child with SCID.

A few counts support this clonotype. The V gene is TRBV5-1, the J gene TRBJ1-1; 7 bases map to TRBD1. The V segment lost 8 bases and the J segment 7 bases; nucleotides outside the gene matches: 14. The CDR3 covers 14 residues. Germline CDR1 SGHRS, CDR2 YFSETQ. DNA for the CDR3: TGCGCCAGTACAGAACAGGGGTCCGGAGGTGAAGCTTTCTTT. This translates into CASTEQGSGGEAFF.

This clonotype was detected a few times. The chain joins TRBV20-1 to TRBJ2-1; the match to TRBD2 covers 14 bases. The CDR3 runs 18 residues. The J segment lost 9 bases and the V segment lost 1 base, leaving 14 bases of the junction unmatched. Germline CDR1 and CDR2: DFQATT and SNEGSKA (reference sequence). For the CDR3, the DNA is TGCAGTGCTAGAGGACTAGCGGGGGGGATTCTCGACCGCAGTGAGCAGTTCTTC. Translation gives CSARGLAGGILDRSEQFF.

This clonotype was observed a handful of times. The chain has TRBV7-3 and TRBJ2-2, with 7 bases that match TRBD1. V gave up 3 bases and J gave up 0 bases; unmatched junction bases: 10. This CDR3 is 18 amino acids long. Germline loops: CDR1 SGHTA, CDR2 FQGTGA. CDR3 nucleotide sequence: TGTGCCAGCAGCTTGCCATTGGGACAGATTACGAACACCGGGGAGCTGTTTTTT. This sequence encodes CASSLPLGQITNTGELFF.

There are a few counts of this clonotype. V and J are TRBV24-1 and TRBJ1-4; possible D gene TRBD1, 6 bases. The length of the CDR3 is 17 residues. CDR1 and CDR2 from the germline V gene are KGHDR and SFDVKD. V shed 0 bases and J shed 8 bases, with 18 bases lying between them. Here the CDR3 DNA reads TGTGCCACCAGTGATTTGTTTTGGCAGGGAACAGGGGAAAAACTGTTTTTT. The encoded protein is CATSDLFWQGTGEKLFF.

The DNA for the CDR3 is TGTGCCAGCAGTCACAGGGAAGCCAAAAACATTCAGTACTTC. Amino acids: CASSHREAKNIQYF. The chain employs TRBV7-2 and TRBJ2-4; tentative D call: TRBD1 (6 bases). The CDR3 sequence is 14 residues long. Per germline, CDR1 SGHTA and CDR2 FQGNSA. V dropped 6 bases and J dropped 0 bases, with 9 bases sitting between them.

This clonotype was counted only a few times. The chain has TRBV20-1 and TRBJ2-3; possibly TRBD1 or TRBD2 for D (5 bases each). The length of the CDR3 is 19 residues. The germline V gene has CDR1 DFQATT and CDR2 SNEGSKA (reference sequence). The V end was cut by 0 bases, the J end by 1 base, with 23 bases between. CDR3 amino acids: CSARDLGLERGLRTDTQYF. For the CDR3, the DNA is TGCAGTGCTAGAGATCTAGGGTTGGAGAGGGGTCTTCGCACAGATACGCAGTATTTT.

This clonotype occurred many times. CDR3 nucleotides: TGCGCCAGCAGCTTGGCCACGGTAGGGGACAGTCTTATTCAGTACTTC. Its translation: CASSLATVGDSLIQYF. This rearrangement joins TRBV5-1 to TRBJ2-4; 7 bases align to TRBD1. The CDR3 is 16 residues long. Germline V gene sequence: CDR1 SGHRS, CDR2 YFSETQ. The V segment lost 0 bases and the J segment 10 bases; nucleotides outside the gene matches: 13.

The chain carries TRBV9 and TRBJ1-1; D is uncertain. CDR1 and CDR2 (germline): SGDLS, YYNGEE. Trimming took 7 bases from V and 0 from J, leaving 10 bases between them. The length of the CDR3 is 13 residues. CDR3 coding DNA: TGTGCCAGCGGGCAGTGGATGAACACTGAAGCTTTCTTT. Translating gives CASGQWMNTEAFF. The entire variable domain, with the rest obtained from reference TRBV9 and TRBJ1-1, is as follows: DSGVTQTPKHLITATGQRVTLRCSPRSGDLSVYWYQQSLDQGLQFLIQYYNGEERAKGNILERFSAQQFPDLHSELNLSSLELGDSALYFCASGQWMNTEAFFGQGTRLTVV.

The chain joins TRBV21-1 to TRBJ1-6; the D call TRBD1 from the table was never checked on the DNA. TRBV21-1 constitutes a pseudogene. This CDR3 contains 15 residues. The CDR3 protein is CASSNRDPDNSPLHF. DNA for the CDR3: TGTGCCAGCAGCAACCGGGACCCAGATAATTCACCCCTCCACTTT.

This clonotype was detected many times. The rearrangement joins TRBV2 to TRBJ2-7; 10 bases line up with TRBD2. Unmatched junction bases numbered 10, after V lost 6 bases and J lost 5 bases. There are 15 residues in the CDR3. Germline assignment: CDR1 SNHLY and CDR2 FYNNEI. CDR3 nucleotide sequence: TGTGCCAGCAGAGAGTCCGGGACTAGCGATAACGAGCAGTACTTC. It is translated as CASRESGTSDNEQYF.